One and the same sample provided the 5 T cell receptor beta chains below, sequenced in a study of shared clonotypes between healthy human individuals (dated by TCRdb to between 2020 and 2021). For the CD8 naive samples, CD45RO-negative cells were positively selected for CCR7, yielding a CD45RA+CCR7+ population from which TemRA cells were excluded. Library preparation used the immunoSEQ multiplex PCR assay. In its TCRdb copy, this immuneACCESS table keeps in-frame sequences only and misses some clones. Where compared with another copy, unresolved V genes explain less than half of these, and the others have no known cause. This sample has 750,000 to 1,000,000 clones in its table, and more than 85% of those were observed once. Around 24% of the sample is held by the ten biggest clonotypes. The sequenced sample was naive CD8+ T cells sorted from blood. Reading the label with the study, this specimen's cell subset or site is: CD45RA+CCR7+. All receptors come from a man younger than 40 in good health.

The chain carries TRBV10-2 and TRBJ2-3; the match to TRBD2 covers 12 bases. Germline-derived CDR1 and CDR2 are WSHSY and SAAADI. V shed 4 bases, J shed 5 bases, and the junction held 4 bases outside the gene matches. This CDR3 comprises 15 residues. The CDR3 reads CASSATSGRIDTQYF. CDR3 sequence (DNA): TGCGCCAGCAGTGCTACTAGCGGGAGGATAGATACGCAGTATTTT.

The V and J genes are TRBV5-6 and TRBJ2-7; D might be TRBD2 (6 bases). The germline V gene has CDR1 SGHDT and CDR2 YYEEEE. The ends were cut back, 4 bases at V and 3 bases at J, with 20 bases in the middle. CDR3 size: 16 residues. For the CDR3, the DNA is TGTGCCAGCAGCCTGTCTCAAGGAGGGGCCCTCTACGAGCAGTACTTC. Translating gives CASSLSQGGALYEQYF.

The CDR3 loop is CASSNLATGVSERNTEAFF. The CDR3 DNA sequence: TGTGCCAGCAGCAACTTAGCGACAGGGGTCTCAGAGAGGAACACTGAAGCTTTCTTT. V is TRBV21-1 and J is TRBJ1-1; the D call in the table, TRBD1, was not verified against the DNA. TRBV21-1 is noted as a pseudogene. The CDR3 runs to 19 residues.

This chain connects TRBV9 to TRBJ1-5, with D unresolved. Germline V gives CDR1 SGDLS, CDR2 YYNGEE. Deletions cut 0 bases from V and 0 bases from J, with 10 bases between. The CDR3 spans 16 residues. The CDR3, as DNA: TGTGCCAGCAGCGTAGAAAAGACTTTTAGCAATCAGCCCCAGCATTTT. The encoded protein is CASSVEKTFSNQPQHF.

This clone occurred once. The CDR3 DNA is TGCAGCGTTGAAGAAGCGGGGGAGGGGGACCTTTACGAGCAGTACTTC. It translates to CSVEEAGEGDLYEQYF. The chain joins TRBV29-1 to TRBJ2-7; 8 positions agree with TRBD2. Germline trimming cut 0 bases from V and 4 bases from J; bases unmatched to any gene: 11. Germline CDR1 SQVTM, CDR2 ANQGSEA. The length of the CDR3 is 16 residues.